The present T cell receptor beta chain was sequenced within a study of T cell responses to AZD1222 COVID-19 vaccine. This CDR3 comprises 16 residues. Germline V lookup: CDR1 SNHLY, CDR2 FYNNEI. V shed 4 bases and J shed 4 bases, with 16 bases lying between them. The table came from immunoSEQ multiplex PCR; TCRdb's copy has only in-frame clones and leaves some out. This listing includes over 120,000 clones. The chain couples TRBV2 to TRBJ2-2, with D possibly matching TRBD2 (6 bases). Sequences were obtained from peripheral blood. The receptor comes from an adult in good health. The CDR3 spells CASSAGTFGGTGELFF. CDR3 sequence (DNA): TGTGCCAGCAGTGCCGGGACTTTCGGGGGCACCGGGGAGCTGTTTTTT.